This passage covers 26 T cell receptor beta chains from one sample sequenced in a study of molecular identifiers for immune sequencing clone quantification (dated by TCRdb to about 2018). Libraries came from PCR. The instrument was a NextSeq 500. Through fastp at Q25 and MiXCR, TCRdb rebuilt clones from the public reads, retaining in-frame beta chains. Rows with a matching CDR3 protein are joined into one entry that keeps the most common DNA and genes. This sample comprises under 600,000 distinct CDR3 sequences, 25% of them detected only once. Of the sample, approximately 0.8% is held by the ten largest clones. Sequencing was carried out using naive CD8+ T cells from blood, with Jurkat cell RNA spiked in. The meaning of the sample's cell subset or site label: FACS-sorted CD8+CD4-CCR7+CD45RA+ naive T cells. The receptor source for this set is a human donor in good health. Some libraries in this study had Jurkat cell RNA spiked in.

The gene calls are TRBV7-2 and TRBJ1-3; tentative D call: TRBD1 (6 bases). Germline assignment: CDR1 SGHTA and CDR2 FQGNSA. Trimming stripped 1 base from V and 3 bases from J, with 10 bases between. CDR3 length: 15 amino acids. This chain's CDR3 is CASSLGGTIGNTIYF. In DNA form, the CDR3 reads TGTGCCAGCAGCTTAGGAGGGACAATTGGAAACACCATATATTTT.

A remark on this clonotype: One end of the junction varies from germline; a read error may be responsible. The CDR3 loop reads CVSSQGGGGLTDTQYF. The CDR3 nucleotides are TGCGTCAGCAGCCAAGGGGGCGGGGGGCTCACAGATACGCAGTATTTT. The chain couples TRBV4-1 to TRBJ2-3, with D possibly TRBD2 on 8 matching bases. Germline-derived CDR1 and CDR2 are MGHRA and YSYEKL. CDR3 size: 16 residues.

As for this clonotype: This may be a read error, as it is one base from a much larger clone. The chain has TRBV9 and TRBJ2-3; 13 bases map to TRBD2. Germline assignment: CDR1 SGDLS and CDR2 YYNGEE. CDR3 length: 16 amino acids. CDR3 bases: TGTGCCAGCAGCCCCAGGACTAGCGGGGGCACAGATACGGAGTATTTT. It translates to CASSPRTSGGTDTEYF.

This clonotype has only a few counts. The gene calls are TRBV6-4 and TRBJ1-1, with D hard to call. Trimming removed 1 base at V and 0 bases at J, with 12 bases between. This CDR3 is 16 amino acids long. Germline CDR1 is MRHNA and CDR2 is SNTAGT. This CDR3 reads CASSDFYAHMNTEAFF. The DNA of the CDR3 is TGTGCCAGCAGTGACTTTTATGCACACATGAACACTGAAGCTTTCTTT.

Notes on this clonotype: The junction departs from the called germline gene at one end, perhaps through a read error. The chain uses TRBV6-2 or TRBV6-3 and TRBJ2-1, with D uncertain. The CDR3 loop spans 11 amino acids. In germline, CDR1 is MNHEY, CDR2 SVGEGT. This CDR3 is CASSYSGLRVF. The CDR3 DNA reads TGTGCCAGCAGTTACTCGGGGTTACGGGTCTTC.

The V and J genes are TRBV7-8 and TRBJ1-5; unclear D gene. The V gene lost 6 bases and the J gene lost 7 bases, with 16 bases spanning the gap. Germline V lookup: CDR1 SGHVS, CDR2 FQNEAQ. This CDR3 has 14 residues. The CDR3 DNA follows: TGTGCCAGCAGTCCTACTCGATTGGGGCAGCCCCAGCATTTT. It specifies CASSPTRLGQPQHF.

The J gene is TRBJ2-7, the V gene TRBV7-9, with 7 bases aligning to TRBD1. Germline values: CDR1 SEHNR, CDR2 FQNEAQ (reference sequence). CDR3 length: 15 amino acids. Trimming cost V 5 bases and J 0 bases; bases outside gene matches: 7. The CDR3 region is CASSRDSQSSYEQYF. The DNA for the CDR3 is TGTGCCAGCAGCCGGGACAGTCAAAGCTCCTACGAGCAGTACTTC.

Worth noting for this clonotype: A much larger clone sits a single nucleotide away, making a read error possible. This CDR3 reads CASSFMDHRLAGELFF. In DNA form, the CDR3 reads TGTGCCAGCAGCTTCATGGACCACCGGCTTGCCGGGGAGCTGTTTTTT. The chain employs TRBV7-9 and TRBJ2-2; no clear D gene. The CDR3 spans 16 residues. From germline, CDR1 is SEHNR and CDR2 FQNEAQ (reference sequence). Trimming took off 3 bases at V and 6 bases at J, with 17 bases between the two ends.

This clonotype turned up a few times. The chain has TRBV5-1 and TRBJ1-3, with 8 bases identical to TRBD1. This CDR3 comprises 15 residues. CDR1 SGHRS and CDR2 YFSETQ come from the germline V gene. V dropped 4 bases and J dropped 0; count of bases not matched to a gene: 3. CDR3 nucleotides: TGCGCCAGCAGCCACGACAGGGGCTCTGGAAACACCATATATTTT. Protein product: CASSHDRGSGNTIYF.

The CDR3 here is CASSGRLAHEQYF. Written as DNA, the CDR3 is TGTGCCAGCAGCGGGAGGTTGGCCCACGAGCAGTACTTC. The genes are TRBV9 and TRBJ2-7, with a tentative D call TRBD2 (5 bases). Trimming pared 3 bases from V and 5 bases from J, leaving 12 bases between. The CDR3 runs 13 residues. Germline V lookup: CDR1 SGDLS, CDR2 YYNGEE.

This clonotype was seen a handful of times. The CDR3 nucleotides are TGTGCCAGCAGCTTAGCATGGACCCCAGCGGGGTACACAGATACGCAGTATTTT. Translating gives CASSLAWTPAGYTDTQYF. This chain uses TRBV13 with TRBJ2-3, with 7 nucleotides matching TRBD2. V shed 1 base, J shed 2 bases, and the junction held 12 bases outside the gene matches. The CDR3 length is 18 residues. The V gene's germline CDR1 is PRHDT and CDR2 FYEKMQ (reference sequence).

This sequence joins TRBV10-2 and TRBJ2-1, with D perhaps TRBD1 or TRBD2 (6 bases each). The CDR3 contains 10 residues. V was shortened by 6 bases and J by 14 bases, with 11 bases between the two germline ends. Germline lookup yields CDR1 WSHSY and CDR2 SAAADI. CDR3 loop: CASSDRGEFF. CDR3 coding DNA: TGCGCCAGCAGCGATAGGGGGGAGTTCTTC.

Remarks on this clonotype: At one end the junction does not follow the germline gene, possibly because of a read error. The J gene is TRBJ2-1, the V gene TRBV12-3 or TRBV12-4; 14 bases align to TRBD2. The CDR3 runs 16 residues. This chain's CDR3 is CASSRNPGLAGESSVF. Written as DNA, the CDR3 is TGTGCCAGCAGTCGAAACCCGGGACTAGCGGGAGAGAGTTCCGTCTTC.

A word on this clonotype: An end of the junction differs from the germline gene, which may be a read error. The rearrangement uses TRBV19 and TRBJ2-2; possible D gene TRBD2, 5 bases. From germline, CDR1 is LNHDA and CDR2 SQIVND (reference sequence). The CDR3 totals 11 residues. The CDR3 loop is CASSGTGEPFF. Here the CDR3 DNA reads TGTGCCAGTAGTGGCACCGGGGAGCCGTTTTTT.

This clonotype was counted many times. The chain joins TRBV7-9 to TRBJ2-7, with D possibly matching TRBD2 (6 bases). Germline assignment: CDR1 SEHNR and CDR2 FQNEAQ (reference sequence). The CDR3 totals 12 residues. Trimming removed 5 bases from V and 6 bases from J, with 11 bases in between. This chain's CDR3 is CASSRDSAEQYF. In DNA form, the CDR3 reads TGTGCCAGCAGCCGGGACTCGGCCGAGCAGTACTTC. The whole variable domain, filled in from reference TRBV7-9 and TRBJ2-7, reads DTGVSQNPRHKITKRGQNVTFRCDPISEHNRLYWYRQTLGQGPEFLTYFQNEAQLEKSRLLSDRFSAERPKGSFSTLEIQRTEQGDSAMYLCASSRDSAEQYFGPGTRLTVT.

The CDR3 nucleotides read TGTGCCAGCAGCCAAGATAGGCCAGGGGCAAGCAATCAGCCCCAGCATTTT. Translating gives CASSQDRPGASNQPQHF. The gene calls are TRBV3-1 and TRBJ1-5; possibly TRBD1 for D (6 bases). This CDR3 has 17 amino acids. Looked up from germline, CDR1 is LGHDT and CDR2 is YNNKEL (reference sequence). V dropped 0 bases and J dropped 1 base, with 13 bases sitting between them.

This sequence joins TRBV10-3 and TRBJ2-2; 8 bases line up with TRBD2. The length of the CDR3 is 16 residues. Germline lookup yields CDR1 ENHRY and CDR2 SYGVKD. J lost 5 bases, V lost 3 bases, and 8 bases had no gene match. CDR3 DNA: TGTGCCATCAGTGACCCCGGGAGGGTGGGAACCGGGGAGCTGTTTTTT. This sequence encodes CAISDPGRVGTGELFF.

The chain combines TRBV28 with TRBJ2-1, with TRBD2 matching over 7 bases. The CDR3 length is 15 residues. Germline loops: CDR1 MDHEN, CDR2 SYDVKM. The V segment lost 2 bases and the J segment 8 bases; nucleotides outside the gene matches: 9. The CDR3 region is CASSLSPTGRDEQFF. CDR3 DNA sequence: TGTGCCAGCAGTTTAAGCCCGACGGGGAGGGATGAGCAGTTCTTC.

The CDR3 DNA is TGTGCCAGCAGAGAGACGGGAGAAGTCTACGAGCAGTACTTC. Translated: CASRETGEVYEQYF. This chain joins TRBV27 and TRBJ2-7; D may be TRBD2 (6 bases). The V end was cut by 6 bases, the J end by 3 bases, with 15 bases between. The CDR3 length is 14 residues. CDR1 and CDR2 from the germline V gene are MNHEY and SMNVEV (reference sequence).

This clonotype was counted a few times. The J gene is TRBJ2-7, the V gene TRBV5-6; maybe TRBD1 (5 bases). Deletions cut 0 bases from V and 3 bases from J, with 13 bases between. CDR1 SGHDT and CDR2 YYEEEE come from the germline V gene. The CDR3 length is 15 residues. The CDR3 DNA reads TGTGCCAGCAGCTTGGGGGGCCAGGGATTCTACGAGCAGTACTTC. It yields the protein CASSLGGQGFYEQYF.

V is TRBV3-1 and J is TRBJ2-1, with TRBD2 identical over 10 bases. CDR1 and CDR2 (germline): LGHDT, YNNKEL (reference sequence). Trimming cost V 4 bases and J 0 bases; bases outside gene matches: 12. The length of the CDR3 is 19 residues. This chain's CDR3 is CASSPTFGTSERSYNEQFF. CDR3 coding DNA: TGTGCCAGCAGCCCCACCTTCGGGACTAGCGAACGCTCCTACAATGAGCAGTTCTTC.

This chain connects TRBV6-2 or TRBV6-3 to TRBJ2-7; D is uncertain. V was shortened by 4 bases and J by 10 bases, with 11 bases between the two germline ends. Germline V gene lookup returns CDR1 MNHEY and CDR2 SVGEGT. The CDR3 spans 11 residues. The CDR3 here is CASSSRSDQYF. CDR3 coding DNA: TGTGCCAGCAGTTCACGCAGCGACCAGTACTTC.

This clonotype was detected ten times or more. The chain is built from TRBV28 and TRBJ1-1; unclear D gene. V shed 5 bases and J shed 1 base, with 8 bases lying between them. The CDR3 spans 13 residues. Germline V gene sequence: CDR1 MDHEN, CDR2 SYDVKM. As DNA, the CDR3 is TGTGCCAGCAGTGATCCACAGAACACTGAAGCTTTCTTT. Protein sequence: CASSDPQNTEAFF. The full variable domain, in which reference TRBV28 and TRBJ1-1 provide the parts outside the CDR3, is DVKVTQSSRYLVKRTGEKVFLECVQDMDHENMFWYRQDPGLGLRLIYFSYDVKMKEKGDIPEGYSVSREKKERFSLILESASTNQTSMYLCASSDPQNTEAFFGQGTRLTVV.

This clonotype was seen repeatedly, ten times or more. The CDR3 DNA is TGCGCCAGCAGCTTGTCCCTAGCGGGCGGAGAGACCCAGTACTTC. Protein: CASSLSLAGGETQYF. The chain joins TRBV5-1 to TRBJ2-5; 8 positions match TRBD2. The germline CDR1 and CDR2 sequences are SGHRS and YFSETQ. The CDR3 is made up of 15 amino acids. J was trimmed by 4 bases and V by 1 base; bases with no gene match: 6.

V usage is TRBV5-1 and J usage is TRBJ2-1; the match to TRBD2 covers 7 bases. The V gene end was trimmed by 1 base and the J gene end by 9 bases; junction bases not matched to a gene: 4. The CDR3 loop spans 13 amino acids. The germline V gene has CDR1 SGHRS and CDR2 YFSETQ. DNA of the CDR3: TGCGCCAGCAGCTTGCAGCGGGATTTTGAGCAGTTCTTC. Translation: CASSLQRDFEQFF.

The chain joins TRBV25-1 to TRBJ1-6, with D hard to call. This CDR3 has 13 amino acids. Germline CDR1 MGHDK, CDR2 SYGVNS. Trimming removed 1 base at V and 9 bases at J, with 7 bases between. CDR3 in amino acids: CASSESASSPLHF. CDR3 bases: TGTGCCAGCAGTGAATCGGCAAGTTCACCCCTCCACTTT.